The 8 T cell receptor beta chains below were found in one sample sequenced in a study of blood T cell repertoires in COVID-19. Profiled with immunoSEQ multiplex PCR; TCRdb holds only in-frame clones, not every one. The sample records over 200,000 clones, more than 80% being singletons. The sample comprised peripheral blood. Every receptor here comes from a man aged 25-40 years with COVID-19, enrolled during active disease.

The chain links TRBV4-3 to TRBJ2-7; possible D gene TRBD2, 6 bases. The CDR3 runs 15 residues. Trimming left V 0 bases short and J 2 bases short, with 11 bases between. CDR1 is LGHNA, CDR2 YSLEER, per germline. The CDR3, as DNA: TGCGCCAGCAGCCAAGATCCCGGGGGTACCTACGAGCAGTACTTC. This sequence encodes CASSQDPGGTYEQYF.

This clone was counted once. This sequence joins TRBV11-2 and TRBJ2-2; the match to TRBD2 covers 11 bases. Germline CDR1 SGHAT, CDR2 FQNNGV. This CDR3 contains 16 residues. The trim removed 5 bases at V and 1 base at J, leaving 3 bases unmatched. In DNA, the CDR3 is TGTGCCAGCAGCCCCGGGACTAGCGGGAACACCGGGGAGCTGTTTTTT. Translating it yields CASSPGTSGNTGELFF. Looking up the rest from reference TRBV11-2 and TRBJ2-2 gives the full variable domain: EAGVAQSPRYKIIEKRQSVAFWCNPISGHATLYWYQQILGQGPKLLIQFQNNGVVDDSQLPKDRFSAERLKGVDSTLKIQPAKLEDSAVYLCASSPGTSGNTGELFFGEGSRLTVL.

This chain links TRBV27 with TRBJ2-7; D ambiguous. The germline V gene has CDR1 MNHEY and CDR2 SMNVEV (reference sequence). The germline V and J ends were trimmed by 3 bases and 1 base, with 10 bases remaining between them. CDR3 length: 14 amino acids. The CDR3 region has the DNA TGTGCCAGCAGTTTTAACAGTAGATCCTACGAGCAGTACTTC. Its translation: CASSFNSRSYEQYF.

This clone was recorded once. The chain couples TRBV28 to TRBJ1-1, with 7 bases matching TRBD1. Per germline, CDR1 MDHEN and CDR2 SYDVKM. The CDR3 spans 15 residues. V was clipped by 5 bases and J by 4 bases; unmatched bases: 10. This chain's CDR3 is CASSPTSTGATEAFF. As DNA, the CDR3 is TGTGCCAGCAGTCCGACCTCAACAGGGGCCACTGAAGCTTTCTTT.

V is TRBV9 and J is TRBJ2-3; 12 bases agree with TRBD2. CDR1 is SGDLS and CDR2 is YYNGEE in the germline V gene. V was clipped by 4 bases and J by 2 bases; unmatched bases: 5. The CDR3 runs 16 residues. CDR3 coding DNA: TGTGCCAGCAGCCCTTGGACTAGCGGGACCACAGATACGCAGTATTTT. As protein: CASSPWTSGTTDTQYF.

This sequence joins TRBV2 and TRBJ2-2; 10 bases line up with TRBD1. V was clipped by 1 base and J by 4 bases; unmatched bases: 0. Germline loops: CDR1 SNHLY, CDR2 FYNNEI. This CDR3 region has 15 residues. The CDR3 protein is CASSEGDRGTGELFF. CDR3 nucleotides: TGTGCCAGCAGTGAAGGGGACAGGGGCACCGGGGAGCTGTTTTTT.

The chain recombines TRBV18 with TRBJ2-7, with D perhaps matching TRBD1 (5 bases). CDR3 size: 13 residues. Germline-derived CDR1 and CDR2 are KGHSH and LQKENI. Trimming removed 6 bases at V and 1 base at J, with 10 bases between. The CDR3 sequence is CASSPQGSYEQYF. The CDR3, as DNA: TGTGCCAGCTCCCCCCAGGGATCCTACGAGCAGTACTTC.

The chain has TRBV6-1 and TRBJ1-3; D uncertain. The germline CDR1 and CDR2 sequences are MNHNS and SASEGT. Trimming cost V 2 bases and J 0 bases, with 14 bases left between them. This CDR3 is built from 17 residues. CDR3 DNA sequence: TGTGCCAGCAGTGAAATGGCGGCAAGGAGCTCTGGAAACACCATATATTTT. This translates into CASSEMAARSSGNTIYF.